Below are 21 T cell receptor beta chains sequenced from a single sample in a study of T cell responses to AZD1222 COVID-19 vaccine. Repertoires were generated with immunoSEQ multiplex PCR, while TCRdb's copy carries only in-frame clones and drops some. Of around 140,000 clones in the sample, about 82% were seen once. The sample here was peripheral blood, taken 28 days after the second AZD1222 dose. The receptors were sampled from an adult who received the AZD1222 COVID-19 vaccine.

In this sample, this clone turned up a few times. CDR3 residues: CASSSWDRGYEQYF. DNA of the CDR3: TGTGCCAGCAGCAGCTGGGACAGGGGATACGAGCAGTACTTC. The V gene is TRBV7-6, the J gene TRBJ2-7, with 10 bases aligning to TRBD1. The germline CDR1 and CDR2 sequences are SGHVS and FNYEAQ. The CDR3 length is 14 residues. Trimming cost V 5 bases and J 4 bases; bases outside gene matches: 5.

This clone was counted a single time. The CDR3 sequence: CASSLIGTSGNNEQFF. CDR3 bases: TGTGCCAGCAGTTTAATAGGAACTAGCGGGAACAATGAGCAGTTCTTC. V and J are TRBV27 and TRBJ2-1; 10 bases align to TRBD2. The germline CDR1 and CDR2 sequences are MNHEY and SMNVEV (reference sequence). The CDR3 is 16 amino acids. V shed 2 bases and J 5 bases; nucleotides not matched to a gene: 6.

The chain employs TRBV9 and TRBJ2-3, with a tentative D call TRBD2 (6 bases). Germline assignment: CDR1 SGDLS and CDR2 YYNGEE. With 4 bases removed from V and 1 base from J, the gap between germline ends came to 10 bases. The CDR3 length is 14 residues. CDR3 loop: CASSSRGGTDTQYF. In DNA form, the CDR3 reads TGTGCCAGCAGCTCCCGCGGGGGCACAGATACGCAGTATTTT. Complete variable domain (other parts from reference TRBV9 and TRBJ2-3): DSGVTQTPKHLITATGQRVTLRCSPRSGDLSVYWYQQSLDQGLQFLIQYYNGEERAKGNILERFSAQQFPDLHSELNLSSLELGDSALYFCASSSRGGTDTQYFGPGTRLTVL.

V gene TRBV5-1 combines with J gene TRBJ1-1; D may be TRBD1 (5 bases). Germline V gene lookup returns CDR1 SGHRS and CDR2 YFSETQ. The CDR3 has 16 amino acids. Trimming took 0 bases from V and 0 from J, leaving 12 bases between them. The CDR3 bases are TGCGCCAGCAGCTTGGCCCCAGGGTCCATGAACACTGAAGCTTTCTTT. As protein: CASSLAPGSMNTEAFF.

The gene calls are TRBV2 and TRBJ2-3; 8 bases align to TRBD1. CDR1 SNHLY and CDR2 FYNNEI come from the germline V gene. V was clipped by 8 bases and J by 8 bases; unmatched bases: 15. The CDR3 spans 15 residues. CDR3 sequence: CASLEATGAWGTQYF. As DNA, the CDR3 is TGTGCCAGCTTGGAGGCGACAGGGGCTTGGGGTACGCAGTATTTT.

This sequence joins TRBV19 and TRBJ1-2, with 9 positions matching TRBD1. Germline V gene lookup returns CDR1 LNHDA and CDR2 SQIVND (reference sequence). V was pared by 9 bases and J by 7 bases, with 18 bases of the junction left unmatched. This CDR3 is built from 16 residues. This CDR3 reads CASATVGQGPFVGYTF. Written as DNA, the CDR3 is TGTGCCAGCGCGACTGTGGGACAGGGCCCCTTTGTTGGCTACACCTTC.

In the case of this clone: The identical CDR3 is also encoded by other nucleotide sequences in the sample. This chain connects TRBV6-6 to TRBJ1-5; D is uncertain. The germline V gene has CDR1 MNHNY and CDR2 SVGAGI (reference sequence). The CDR3 length is 11 residues. V gave up 4 bases and J gave up 7 bases, with 5 bases separating them. CDR3 in amino acids: CASSSGQPQHF. CDR3 nucleotides: TGTGCCAGCAGTTCGGGGCAGCCCCAGCATTTT.

V and J are TRBV7-9 and TRBJ1-3, with no clear D. Trimming pared 1 base from V and 2 bases from J, leaving 9 bases between. Germline V gene lookup returns CDR1 SEHNR and CDR2 FQNEAQ (reference sequence). This CDR3 spans 15 amino acids. The CDR3 nucleotides are TGTGCCAGCAGCTTAGAGGTCACCACTGGAAACACCATATATTTT. Translating gives CASSLEVTTGNTIYF.

This CDR3 reads CASGLGVRTDTQYF. The CDR3 DNA reads TGTGCCAGCGGCTTGGGGGTCCGCACAGATACGCAGTATTTT. The chain carries TRBV6-5 and TRBJ2-3; perhaps D is TRBD1 or TRBD2 (5 bases each). V lost 8 bases and J 1 base, leaving 13 bases between the germline ends. This CDR3 has 14 amino acids. From germline, CDR1 is MNHEY and CDR2 SVGAGI.

The V and J genes are TRBV7-9 and TRBJ1-1, with D tentatively TRBD1 (6 bases). V was shortened by 2 bases and J by 6 bases, with 7 bases between the two germline ends. The CDR3 contains 12 residues. In germline, CDR1 is SEHNR, CDR2 FQNEAQ (reference sequence). The CDR3 DNA sequence: TGTGCCAGCAGCTTACAGGGGTCTGAAGCTTTCTTT. It codes for CASSLQGSEAFF.

V gene TRBV6-5 combines with J gene TRBJ1-2; the match to TRBD1 covers 7 bases. Germline values: CDR1 MNHEY, CDR2 SVGAGI. CDR3 size: 14 residues. J was trimmed by 4 bases and V by 2 bases; bases with no gene match: 4. CDR3 amino acids: CASSYDRDTYGYTF. CDR3 in DNA: TGTGCCAGCAGTTACGACAGGGATACCTATGGCTACACCTTC.

The chain is built from TRBV6-5 and TRBJ2-3; the D call may be TRBD1 or TRBD2 (5 bases each). CDR1 MNHEY and CDR2 SVGAGI come from the germline V gene. CDR3 length: 15 amino acids. Deletions cut 6 bases from V and 0 bases from J, with 13 bases between. This chain's CDR3 is CASRAGAISTDTQYF. The CDR3 nucleotides read TGTGCCAGCAGGGCCGGGGCAATTAGCACAGATACGCAGTATTTT.

As concerns this clone: A junction boundary mismatches the germline segment, possibly from a read error. This chain connects TRBV7-7 to TRBJ2-3; the D is unclear. The CDR3 runs 14 residues. Germline V CDR1 and CDR2: SSHAT, FNYEAQ (reference sequence). As DNA, the CDR3 is TGTGCTAGCAGCTTAGCCGGGTACACAGATACGCAGTATTTT. Residues: CASSLAGYTDTQYF. The whole variable domain, remainder taken from reference TRBV7-7 and TRBJ2-3, is GAGVSQSPRYKVTKRGQDVTLRCDPISSHATLYWYQQALGQGPEFLTYFNYEAQPDKSGLPSDRFSAERPEGSISTLTIQRTEQRDSAMYRCASSLAGYTDTQYFGPGTRLTVL.

The chain is built from TRBV7-9 and TRBJ1-4, with a weak D call TRBD1 (6 bases). With 7 bases removed from V and 8 bases from J, the gap between germline ends came to 20 bases. The CDR3 extends over 15 amino acids. Germline V gives CDR1 SEHNR, CDR2 FQNEAQ (reference sequence). CDR3 sequence (DNA): TGTGCCAGCACCTTGGTATCAGGGGTTGTCGAAAAACTGTTTTTT. It encodes CASTLVSGVVEKLFF. The whole variable domain, filled in from reference TRBV7-9 and TRBJ1-4, reads DTGVSQNPRHKITKRGQNVTFRCDPISEHNRLYWYRQTLGQGPEFLTYFQNEAQLEKSRLLSDRFSAERPKGSFSTLEIQRTEQGDSAMYLCASTLVSGVVEKLFFGSGTQLSVL.

CDR3 bases: TGCAGCGTCGCCGACAGGGTAGTCACTGAAGCTTTCTTT. Protein: CSVADRVVTEAFF. The chain uses TRBV29-1 and TRBJ1-1; 7 bases align to TRBD1. The CDR3 spans 13 residues. Germline CDR1 reads SQVTM; CDR2 reads ANQGSEA. V shed 6 bases, J shed 4 bases, and the junction held 8 bases outside the gene matches.

This rearrangement joins TRBV19 to TRBJ1-2, with 9 bases aligning to TRBD1. This CDR3 is built from 16 residues. Germline CDR1 is LNHDA and CDR2 is SQIVND (reference sequence). The V and J ends lost 6 bases and 4 bases, in that order; junction bases with no gene match: 12. In DNA, the CDR3 is TGTGCCAGTAGACCGGGACTCCCGACAGGGGGCTATGGCTACACCTTC. Its protein is CASRPGLPTGGYGYTF.

The V and J genes are TRBV4-1 and TRBJ1-5, with a tentative D call TRBD1 (6 bases). Germline V lookup: CDR1 MGHRA, CDR2 YSYEKL. V lost 2 bases and J 7 bases, leaving 12 bases between the germline ends. The CDR3 totals 14 residues. Here the CDR3 DNA reads TGCGCCAGCAGCCAACACCCGACAGGCCAGCCCCAGCATTTT. Protein product: CASSQHPTGQPQHF.

The chain employs TRBV6-4 and TRBJ2-1; 12 positions match TRBD2. CDR3 length: 16 amino acids. After removal of 4 bases from V and 7 bases from J, the junction contained 8 bases not matched to a gene. Germline V CDR1 and CDR2: MRHNA, SNTAGT. CDR3 DNA sequence: TGTGCCAGCAGTGTGGCTAGCGGGGGGGCCGGGAATGAGCAGTTCTTC. The encoded protein is CASSVASGGAGNEQFF.

The V call is TRBV9, the J call TRBJ2-2, with TRBD1 matching 8 bases. With 2 bases clipped from V and 6 bases from J, the junction kept 9 bases outside the gene matches. Per the germline V gene, CDR1 is SGDLS and CDR2 is YYNGEE. The CDR3 consists of 16 residues. This CDR3 is CASSVGTGGLAGELFF. In DNA, the CDR3 is TGTGCCAGCAGCGTGGGGACAGGAGGGTTAGCCGGGGAGCTGTTTTTT.

The rearrangement uses TRBV6-5 and TRBJ2-5, with D uncertain. CDR3 length: 12 residues. Germline V gene sequence: CDR1 MNHEY, CDR2 SVGAGI. V lost 4 bases to trimming and J lost 1 base, with 4 bases between them. The CDR3 DNA sequence: TGTGCCAGCAGTTCCGCCCAAGAGACCCAGTACTTC. Translating it yields CASSSAQETQYF.

The genes are TRBV5-1 and TRBJ1-1, with D tentatively TRBD1 (6 bases). V was pared by 6 bases and J by 10 bases, with 22 bases between. The CDR3 spans 14 residues. Germline-derived CDR1 and CDR2 are SGHRS and YFSETQ. In nucleotides, the CDR3 is TGCGCCAGCAACCGGGTGGCAGGGGAAGAAGGAGCTTTCTTT. Its translation is CASNRVAGEEGAFF. Complete variable domain (other parts from reference TRBV5-1 and TRBJ1-1): KAGVTQTPRYLIKTRGQQVTLSCSPISGHRSVSWYQQTPGQGLQFLFEYFSETQRNKGNFPGRFSGRQFSNSRSEMNVSTLELGDSALYLCASNRVAGEEGAFFGQGTRLTVV.